A single sample is the source of the 7 T cell receptor beta chains below, sequenced in a study of blood T cell repertoires in COVID-19 (dated by TCRdb to about 2020). Library creation used the immunoSEQ multiplex PCR assay. The table comes from immuneACCESS by way of TCRdb, which keeps in-frame sequences with V and J called. Part of the clones is missing from these tables; in studies checked, under half for an unresolved V gene and the rest for unknown reasons. For this sample there are roughly 220,000 clones; about 86% appear just once. The ten largest clones add up to under 1.5% of the sample. The sample consisted of PBMCs or T cells enriched from blood (not recorded which). These receptors came from a woman in her forties with acute COVID-19.

This sequence joins TRBV20-1 and TRBJ2-5, with 8 bases identical to TRBD2. Germline V lookup: CDR1 DFQATT, CDR2 SNEGSKA (reference sequence). V trimming: 3 bases; J trimming: 5 bases; junction bases outside the gene matches: 8. The length of the CDR3 is 14 residues. The chain's CDR3 is CSASSTGGAETQYF. CDR3 nucleotides: TGCAGTGCTAGTTCAACGGGGGGGGCGGAGACCCAGTACTTC.

The CDR3 region is CASSPTGSGGQPQHF. In DNA form, the CDR3 reads TGTGCCAGCAGCCCGACAGGTAGTGGGGGTCAGCCCCAGCATTTT. The chain combines TRBV7-6 with TRBJ1-5; possibly TRBD1 for D (6 bases). The CDR3 has 15 amino acids. V lost 5 bases and J lost 6, with 17 bases in between. Germline V gives CDR1 SGHVS, CDR2 FNYEAQ.

The chain couples TRBV11-3 to TRBJ2-7; 7 nucleotides match TRBD1. The CDR3 extends over 13 amino acids. From germline, CDR1 is SGHNT and CDR2 YENEEA. J gave up 2 bases and V 5 bases, and 3 bases lay outside the gene matches. The CDR3 sequence is CASSPTGAYEQYF. Written as DNA, the CDR3 is TGTGCCAGCAGCCCCACAGGGGCCTACGAGCAGTACTTC.

The chain joins TRBV5-5 to TRBJ2-4; 11 bases map to TRBD1. Trimming took 4 bases from V and 15 from J; bases not matched to a gene: 12. In germline, CDR1 is SGHKS, CDR2 YYEKEE (reference sequence). The CDR3 has 14 residues. For the CDR3, the DNA is TGTGCCAGCAGCGCCCACCAAGGGACAGGGGGAATGTACTTC. It translates to CASSAHQGTGGMYF.

V gene TRBV18 combines with J gene TRBJ1-1; the D is unclear. The CDR3 extends over 15 amino acids. Germline assignment: CDR1 KGHSH and CDR2 LQKENI. Trimming took 2 bases from V and 4 from J, leaving 14 bases between them. Here the CDR3 DNA reads TGTGCCAGCTCACCATCAATTCGGGAAAGCACTGAAGCTTTCTTT. Amino acids: CASSPSIRESTEAFF. The variable domain in full, completed from reference TRBV18 and TRBJ1-1, reads NAGVMQNPRHLVRRRGQEARLRCSPMKGHSHVYWYRQLPEEGLKFMVYLQKENIIDESGMPKERFSAEFPKEGPSILRIQQVVRGDSAAYFCASSPSIRESTEAFFGQGTRLTVV.

In regard to this clone: This sample includes further DNA sequences coding for the same CDR3. The rearrangement links TRBV18 to TRBJ1-6; 8 positions agree with TRBD1. The CDR3 spans 16 residues. The germline gives CDR1 KGHSH, CDR2 LQKENI. Trimming took 6 bases from V and 0 from J; bases not matched to a gene: 4. CDR3 protein: CASSPGGSSYNSPLHF. In nucleotides, the CDR3 is TGTGCCAGCTCCCCAGGGGGCAGCTCCTATAATTCACCCCTCCACTTT. The complete variable domain, with remaining parts taken from reference TRBV18 and TRBJ1-6, reads NAGVMQNPRHLVRRRGQEARLRCSPMKGHSHVYWYRQLPEEGLKFMVYLQKENIIDESGMPKERFSAEFPKEGPSILRIQQVVRGDSAAYFCASSPGGSSYNSPLHFGNGTRLTVT.

This chain joins TRBV18 and TRBJ2-5; 9 positions match TRBD1. Germline-derived CDR1 and CDR2 are KGHSH and LQKENI. This CDR3 contains 14 residues. The trim removed 3 bases at V and 2 bases at J, leaving 1 base unmatched. The CDR3 loop is CASSPDRGQETQYF. The CDR3 nucleotides are TGTGCCAGCTCACCGGACAGGGGTCAAGAGACCCAGTACTTC. Using reference TRBV18 and TRBJ2-5 for the parts outside the CDR3, the full variable domain is NAGVMQNPRHLVRRRGQEARLRCSPMKGHSHVYWYRQLPEEGLKFMVYLQKENIIDESGMPKERFSAEFPKEGPSILRIQQVVRGDSAAYFCASSPDRGQETQYFGPGTRLLVL.